The 23 T cell receptor beta chains listed next were all sequenced from one sample in a study of early T cells in non-severe SARS-CoV-2 infection (dated by TCRdb to the early 2020s). The library was produced with 5' RACE. Sequencer: NextSeq 500. In TCRdb, the public reads were trimmed at Q25 with fastp and aligned with MiXCR, with productive beta chains retained. Every distinct CDR3 protein forms one entry, paired with its most common genes and DNA. This sample is represented by some 54,000 distinct CDR3 sequences; 11% of them were singletons. The ten largest clones capture roughly an eighth of the sample. The material sequenced was whole blood. These receptors were collected from an adult who was a healthcare worker with PCR-confirmed SARS-CoV-2 infection or an uninfected control (not recorded which).

This clonotype was detected many times. The chain has TRBV6-2 or TRBV6-3 and TRBJ2-1; no clear D. Trimming removed 0 bases at V and 0 bases at J, with 3 bases between. Per germline, CDR1 MNHEY and CDR2 SVGEGT. The CDR3 consists of 14 residues. The CDR3 reads CASSYSISYNEQFF. CDR3 in DNA: TGTGCCAGCAGTTACTCGATCTCCTACAATGAGCAGTTCTTC.

The CDR3 here is CASSPPSGQETQYF. The CDR3 DNA follows: TGTGCCAGCTCACCACCGTCCGGTCAAGAGACCCAGTACTTC. This rearrangement joins TRBV18 to TRBJ2-5; D is undetermined. Germline-derived CDR1 and CDR2 are KGHSH and LQKENI. This CDR3 is 14 amino acids long. V was cut by 0 bases and J by 2 bases, with 7 bases left in between. Complete variable domain (other parts from reference TRBV18 and TRBJ2-5): NAGVMQNPRHLVRRRGQEARLRCSPMKGHSHVYWYRQLPEEGLKFMVYLQKENIIDESGMPKERFSAEFPKEGPSILRIQQVVRGDSAAYFCASSPPSGQETQYFGPGTRLLVL.

This clonotype came up many times. The V and J genes are TRBV7-9 and TRBJ1-1; D uncertain. V lost 1 base to trimming and J lost 1 base, with 4 bases between them. The CDR3 consists of 13 residues. CDR1 is SEHNR and CDR2 is FQNEAQ in the germline V gene (reference sequence). As DNA, the CDR3 is TGTGCCAGCAGCTTAGACTCGAACACTGAAGCTTTCTTT. Protein sequence: CASSLDSNTEAFF.

This clonotype was counted many times. The chain recombines TRBV6-1 with TRBJ2-7; D uncertain. The V end lost 9 bases, the J end lost 0 bases, and 21 bases lay between the germline ends. The CDR3 runs 16 residues. In germline, CDR1 is MNHNS, CDR2 SASEGT. CDR3 DNA: TGTGCCAGTAAGGAACAAAAGCCTAGGTCCTCCTACGAGCAGTACTTC. Its protein product is CASKEQKPRSSYEQYF.

Note on this clonotype: The junction departs from germline at one end; a sequencing error may be responsible. The genes are TRBV29-1 and TRBJ2-3; D is undetermined. The CDR3 covers 12 residues. CDR1 and CDR2 (germline): SQVTM, ANQGSEA. Here the CDR3 reads CSVEGNGDTQYF. The CDR3 DNA sequence: TGCAGCGTAGAAGGGAATGGAGATACGCAGTATTTT.

In its sample, this clonotype was seen many times. This sequence joins TRBV7-8 and TRBJ2-2; the match to TRBD2 covers 10 bases. Germline V CDR1 and CDR2: SGHVS, FQNEAQ. CDR3 size: 18 residues. The ends lost 0 bases at V and 2 bases at J; junction bases unmatched: 6. DNA of the CDR3: TGTGCCAGCAGCTTAGCTGGTCTAGCGGGAGTTAACACCGGGGAGCTGTTTTTT. Amino acids: CASSLAGLAGVNTGELFF.

The chain has TRBV9 and TRBJ2-2; D might be TRBD1 (5 bases). Germline values: CDR1 SGDLS, CDR2 YYNGEE. This CDR3 region has 14 residues. V lost 0 bases and J 3 bases, leaving 6 bases between the germline ends. CDR3: CASSVVGDTGELFF. The DNA of the CDR3 is TGTGCCAGCAGCGTAGTAGGGGACACCGGGGAGCTGTTTTTT. Full variable domain (outside the CDR3, taken from reference TRBV9 and TRBJ2-2): DSGVTQTPKHLITATGQRVTLRCSPRSGDLSVYWYQQSLDQGLQFLIQYYNGEERAKGNILERFSAQQFPDLHSELNLSSLELGDSALYFCASSVVGDTGELFFGEGSRLTVL.

This clonotype occurred many times. The genes are TRBV18 and TRBJ2-4; D tentatively reads TRBD1 or TRBD2 (5 bases each). V gave up 5 bases and J gave up 8 bases, with 13 bases separating them. Germline loops: CDR1 KGHSH, CDR2 LQKENI. This CDR3 region has 13 residues. CDR3 region: CASSRDLGDIQYF. The CDR3 region has the DNA TGTGCCAGCTCAAGGGACCTAGGGGACATTCAGTACTTC.

This clonotype was counted ten times or more. This rearrangement joins TRBV11-3 to TRBJ2-1; D call uncertain. CDR3 size: 13 residues. CDR1 is SGHNT and CDR2 is YENEEA in the germline V gene. Trimming removed 1 base at V and 4 bases at J, with 5 bases between. CDR3 sequence: CASSLGAYNEQFF. Written as DNA, the CDR3 is TGTGCCAGCAGCTTAGGGGCGTACAATGAGCAGTTCTTC.

This clonotype was seen a handful of times. This chain links TRBV15 with TRBJ2-7; D is uncertain. This CDR3 spans 14 amino acids. The ends were cut back, 1 base at V and 0 bases at J, with 7 bases in the middle. Germline V CDR1 and CDR2: LNHNV, YYDKDF (reference sequence). The CDR3 DNA follows: TGTGCCACCAGCAGAGGACCGAGCTCCTACGAGCAGTACTTC. Translated: CATSRGPSSYEQYF.

The chain's CDR3 is CSVEIRGKSFF. As DNA, the CDR3 is TGCAGCGTTGAGATTAGGGGGAAGTCGTTCTTT. This rearrangement joins TRBV29-1 to TRBJ1-1, with D possibly being TRBD1 (6 bases). V gave up 3 bases and J gave up 14 bases, with 16 bases separating them. The germline V gene has CDR1 SQVTM and CDR2 ANQGSEA. There are 11 residues in the CDR3.

This clonotype was counted at least ten times. The chain employs TRBV7-9 and TRBJ2-7; D perhaps matches TRBD1 (6 bases). The germline V gene has CDR1 SEHNR and CDR2 FQNEAQ (reference sequence). Trimming stripped 5 bases from V and 1 base from J, with 12 bases between. The CDR3 has 14 residues. This CDR3 reads CASSPLTGSYEQYF. CDR3 bases: TGTGCCAGCAGCCCTCTTACAGGGTCCTACGAGCAGTACTTC.

The chain has TRBV14 and TRBJ2-7, with 15 bases aligning to TRBD2. The V gene end was trimmed by 0 bases and the J gene end by 6 bases; junction bases not matched to a gene: 12. This CDR3 has 19 amino acids. In germline, CDR1 is SGHDN, CDR2 FVKESK. The CDR3 DNA reads TGTGCCAGCAGCCAAGATTACTCCGGGACTAGCGGGGGGACGGGCGAGCAGTACTTC. Amino acids: CASSQDYSGTSGGTGEQYF.

This chain joins TRBV7-9 and TRBJ2-5, with D uncertain. Germline V gene lookup returns CDR1 SEHNR and CDR2 FQNEAQ (reference sequence). This CDR3 is built from 15 residues. Trimming shortened V by 10 bases and J by 1 base, and 19 bases separated the two germline ends. CDR3 protein: CATSPGPGVQETQYF. The CDR3 region has the DNA TGTGCCACTTCGCCAGGCCCTGGGGTCCAAGAGACCCAGTACTTC.

This clonotype was picked up many times. This chain uses TRBV18 with TRBJ2-1; 8 bases match TRBD1. Germline assignment: CDR1 KGHSH and CDR2 LQKENI. V was pared by 6 bases and J by 6 bases, with 7 bases of the junction left unmatched. The CDR3 is 14 residues long. The CDR3 loop is CASSPLGTGNEQFF. DNA for the CDR3: TGTGCCAGCTCCCCCCTTGGGACAGGCAATGAGCAGTTCTTC.

The chain links TRBV7-9 to TRBJ2-7; D call uncertain. CDR1 and CDR2 (germline): SEHNR, FQNEAQ (reference sequence). This CDR3 is built from 13 residues. V lost 2 bases, J lost 4 bases, and 9 bases lay in between. CDR3 sequence reads: CASSLNTNYEQYF. CDR3 in DNA: TGTGCCAGCAGCTTAAACACAAATTACGAGCAGTACTTC.

This clonotype was found a few times. The rearrangement links TRBV5-4 to TRBJ1-6; D is uncertain. The CDR3 consists of 17 residues. Germline CDR1 and CDR2: SGHNT and YYREEE (reference sequence). Trimming cost V 8 bases and J 2 bases, with 20 bases left between them. CDR3 nucleotide sequence: TGTGCCAGTACTCCGGCGGGCTCAAATCCCTATAATTCACCCCTCCACTTT. This sequence encodes CASTPAGSNPYNSPLHF.

The chain is built from TRBV20-1 and TRBJ2-7; perhaps TRBD2 as D (5 bases). Germline-derived CDR1 and CDR2 are DFQATT and SNEGSKA (reference sequence). With 1 base removed from V and 5 bases from J, the gap between germline ends came to 12 bases. CDR3 size: 13 residues. CDR3 loop: CSARVPSINEQYF. In DNA, the CDR3 is TGCAGTGCTAGAGTGCCTAGCATCAACGAGCAGTACTTC.

The V and J genes are TRBV27 and TRBJ1-4; possibly TRBD1 for D (6 bases). This CDR3 comprises 16 residues. Trimming stripped 5 bases from V and 3 bases from J, with 16 bases between. The germline gives CDR1 MNHEY, CDR2 SMNVEV (reference sequence). The DNA for the CDR3 is TGTGCCAGCAGTCTAAACAGGGTGACAGCTAATGAAAAACTGTTTTTT. Residues: CASSLNRVTANEKLFF.

This clonotype showed up many times. This sequence joins TRBV20-1 and TRBJ1-1; 9 nucleotides agree with TRBD1. J was trimmed by 3 bases and V by 8 bases; bases with no gene match: 10. This CDR3 has 14 amino acids. Per the germline V gene, CDR1 is DFQATT and CDR2 is SNEGSKA (reference sequence). Written as DNA, the CDR3 is TGCAGTCCGGGACAGGGCCCCTTGGACACTGAAGCTTTCTTT. Protein: CSPGQGPLDTEAFF.

The rearrangement links TRBV12-3 or TRBV12-4 to TRBJ2-7; D uncertain. V dropped 6 bases and J dropped 7 bases, with 13 bases sitting between them. This CDR3 is 12 amino acids long. The CDR3 spells CASSLPALEQYF. CDR3 in DNA: TGTGCCAGCAGCCTCCCCGCGTTGGAGCAGTACTTC.

A few counts support this clonotype. This chain's CDR3 is CSARGDYSNQPQHF. The CDR3 coding sequence is TGCAGTGCTAGAGGGGACTATAGCAATCAGCCCCAGCATTTT. The gene calls are TRBV20-1 and TRBJ1-5, with a weak D call TRBD1 (5 bases). The germline V and J ends were trimmed by 1 base and 0 bases, with 7 bases remaining between them. This CDR3 comprises 14 residues. In germline, CDR1 is DFQATT, CDR2 SNEGSKA (reference sequence).

As concerns this clonotype: A read error is possible here, since a much larger clone lies one base away. The chain carries TRBV5-1 and TRBJ2-3, with D tentatively TRBD2 (5 bases). Deletions cut 7 bases from V and 4 bases from J, with 16 bases between. Germline loops: CDR1 SGHRS, CDR2 YFSETQ. The length of the CDR3 is 14 residues. This CDR3 is CASHSVRMPDTQYF. The CDR3 DNA sequence: TGCGCCAGCCATAGCGTGAGGATGCCAGATACGCAGTATTTT.